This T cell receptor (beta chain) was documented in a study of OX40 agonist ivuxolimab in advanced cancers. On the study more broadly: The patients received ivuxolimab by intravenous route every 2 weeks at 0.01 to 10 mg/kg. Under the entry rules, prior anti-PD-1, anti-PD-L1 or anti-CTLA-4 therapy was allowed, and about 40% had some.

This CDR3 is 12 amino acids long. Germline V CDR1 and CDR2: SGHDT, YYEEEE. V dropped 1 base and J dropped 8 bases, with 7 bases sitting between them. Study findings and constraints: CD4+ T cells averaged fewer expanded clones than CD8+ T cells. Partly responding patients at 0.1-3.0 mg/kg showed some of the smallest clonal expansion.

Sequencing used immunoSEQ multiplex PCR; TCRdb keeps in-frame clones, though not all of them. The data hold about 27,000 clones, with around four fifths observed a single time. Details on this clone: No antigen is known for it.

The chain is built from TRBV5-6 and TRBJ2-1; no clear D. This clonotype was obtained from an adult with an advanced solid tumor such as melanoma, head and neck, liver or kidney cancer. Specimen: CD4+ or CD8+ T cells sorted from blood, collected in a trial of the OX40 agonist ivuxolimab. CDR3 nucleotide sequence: TGTGCCAGCAGCTTGTACATGTATGAGCAGTTCTTC. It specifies CASSLYMYEQFF.